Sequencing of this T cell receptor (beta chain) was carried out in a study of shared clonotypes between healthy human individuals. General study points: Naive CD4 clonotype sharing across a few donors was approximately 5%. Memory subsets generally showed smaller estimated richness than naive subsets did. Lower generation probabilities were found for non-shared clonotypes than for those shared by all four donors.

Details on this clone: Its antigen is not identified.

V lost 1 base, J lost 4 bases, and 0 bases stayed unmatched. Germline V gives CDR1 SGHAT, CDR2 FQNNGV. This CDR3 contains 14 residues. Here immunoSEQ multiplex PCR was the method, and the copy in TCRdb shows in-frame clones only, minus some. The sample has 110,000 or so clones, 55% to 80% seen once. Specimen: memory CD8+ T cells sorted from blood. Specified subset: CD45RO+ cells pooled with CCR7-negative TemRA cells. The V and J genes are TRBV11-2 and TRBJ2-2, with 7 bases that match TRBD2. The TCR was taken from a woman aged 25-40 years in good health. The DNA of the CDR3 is TGTGCCAGCAGCTTAGCGGGGGGCACCGGGGAGCTGTTTTTT. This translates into CASSLAGGTGELFF.